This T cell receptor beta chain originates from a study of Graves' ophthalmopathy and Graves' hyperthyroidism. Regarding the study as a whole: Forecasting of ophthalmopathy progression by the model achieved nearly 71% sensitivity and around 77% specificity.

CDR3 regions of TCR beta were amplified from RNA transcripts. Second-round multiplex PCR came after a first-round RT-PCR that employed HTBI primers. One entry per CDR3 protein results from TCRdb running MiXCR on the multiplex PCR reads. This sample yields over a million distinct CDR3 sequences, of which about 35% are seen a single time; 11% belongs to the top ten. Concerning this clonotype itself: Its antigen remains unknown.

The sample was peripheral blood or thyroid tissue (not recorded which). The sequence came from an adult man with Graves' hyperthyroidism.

CDR3 coding DNA: TGTGCCACCAGCAGACGTATAGCGGGGTACAGGAACACTGAAGCTTTCTTT. This encodes CATSRRIAGYRNTEAFF. The gene calls are TRBV15 and TRBJ1-1, with D uncertain. This CDR3 has 17 residues. V dropped 2 bases and J dropped 1 base, with 17 bases sitting between them. Germline CDR1 LNHNV, CDR2 YYDKDF (reference sequence).